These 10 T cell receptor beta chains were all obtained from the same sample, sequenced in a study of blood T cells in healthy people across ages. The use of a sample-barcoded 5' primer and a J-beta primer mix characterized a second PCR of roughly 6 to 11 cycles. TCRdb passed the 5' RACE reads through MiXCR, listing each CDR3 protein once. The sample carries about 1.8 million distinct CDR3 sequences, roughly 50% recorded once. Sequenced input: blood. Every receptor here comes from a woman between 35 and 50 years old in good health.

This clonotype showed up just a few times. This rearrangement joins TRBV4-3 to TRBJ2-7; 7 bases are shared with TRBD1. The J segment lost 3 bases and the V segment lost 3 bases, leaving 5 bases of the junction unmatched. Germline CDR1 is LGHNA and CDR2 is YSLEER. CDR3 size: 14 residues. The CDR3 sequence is CASSQGQSYYEQYF. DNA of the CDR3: TGCGCCAGCAGCCAGGGACAGTCGTACTACGAGCAGTACTTC.

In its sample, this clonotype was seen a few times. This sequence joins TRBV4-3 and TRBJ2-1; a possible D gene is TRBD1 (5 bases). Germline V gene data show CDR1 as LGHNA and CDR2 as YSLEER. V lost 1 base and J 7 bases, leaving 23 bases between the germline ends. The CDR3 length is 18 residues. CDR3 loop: CASSQGNLFSTERNEQFF. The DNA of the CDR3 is TGCGCCAGCAGCCAAGGTAATCTATTCTCGACAGAGAGGAATGAGCAGTTCTTC.

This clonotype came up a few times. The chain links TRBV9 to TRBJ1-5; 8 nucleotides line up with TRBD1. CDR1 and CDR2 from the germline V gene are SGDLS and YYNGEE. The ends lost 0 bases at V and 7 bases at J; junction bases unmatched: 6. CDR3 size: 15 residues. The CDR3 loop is CASSVDSGGWQPQHF. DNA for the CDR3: TGTGCCAGCAGCGTAGATTCAGGGGGCTGGCAGCCCCAGCATTTT. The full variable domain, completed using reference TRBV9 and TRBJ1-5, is DSGVTQTPKHLITATGQRVTLRCSPRSGDLSVYWYQQSLDQGLQFLIQYYNGEERAKGNILERFSAQQFPDLHSELNLSSLELGDSALYFCASSVDSGGWQPQHFGDGTRLSIL.

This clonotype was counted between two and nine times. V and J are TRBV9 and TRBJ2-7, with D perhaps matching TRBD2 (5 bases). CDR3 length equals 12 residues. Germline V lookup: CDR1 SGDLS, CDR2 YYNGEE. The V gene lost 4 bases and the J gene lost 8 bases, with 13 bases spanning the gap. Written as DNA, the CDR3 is TGTGCCAGCAGCTCCGGAGGATCCCAGCAGTACTTC. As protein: CASSSGGSQQYF.

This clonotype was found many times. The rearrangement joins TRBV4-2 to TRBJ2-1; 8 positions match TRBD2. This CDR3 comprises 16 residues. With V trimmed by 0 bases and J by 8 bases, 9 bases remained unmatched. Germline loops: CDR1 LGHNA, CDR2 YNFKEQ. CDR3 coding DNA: TGTGCCAGCAGCCAAGATCAGTCGGGGGGGCCCCATGAGCAGTTCTTC. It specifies CASSQDQSGGPHEQFF.

The DNA of the CDR3 is TGTGCCAGCAGTTACACGAGCGGGGGGGCTTTTGAGACCCAGTACTTC. The encoded protein is CASSYTSGGAFETQYF. The rearrangement links TRBV12-3 or TRBV12-4 to TRBJ2-5, with TRBD2 identical over 10 bases. The CDR3 has 16 amino acids. Trimming cost V 4 bases and J 5 bases; bases outside gene matches: 10.

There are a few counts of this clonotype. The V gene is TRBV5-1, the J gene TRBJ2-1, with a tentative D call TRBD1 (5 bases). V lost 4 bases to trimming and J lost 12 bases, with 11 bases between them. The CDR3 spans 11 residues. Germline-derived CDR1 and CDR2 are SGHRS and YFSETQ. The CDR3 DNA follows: TGCGCCAGCAGCCTCCGACAGCGGCAGTTCTTC. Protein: CASSLRQRQFF.

This CDR3 reads CASSAGRLTGGGYTF. CDR3 DNA: TGTGCCAGCAGTGCGGGCCGACTAACGGGGGGTGGCTACACCTTC. The chain employs TRBV2 and TRBJ1-2; D is possibly TRBD1 (5 bases). CDR1 SNHLY and CDR2 FYNNEI come from the germline V gene. V dropped 4 bases and J dropped 7 bases, with 19 bases sitting between them. The CDR3 consists of 15 residues. The full variable domain, its missing parts supplied by reference TRBV2 and TRBJ1-2, is EPEVTQTPSHQVTQMGQEVILRCVPISNHLYFYWYRQILGQKVEFLVSFYNNEISEKSEIFDDQFSVERPDGSNFTLKIRSTKLEDSAMYFCASSAGRLTGGGYTFGSGTRLTVV.

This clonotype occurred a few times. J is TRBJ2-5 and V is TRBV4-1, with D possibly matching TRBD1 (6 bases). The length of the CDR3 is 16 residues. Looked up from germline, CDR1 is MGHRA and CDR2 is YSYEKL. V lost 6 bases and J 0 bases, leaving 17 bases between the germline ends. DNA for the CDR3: TGCGCCAGCAGAGGACCGGGACACCGTAACCAAGAGACCCAGTACTTC. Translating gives CASRGPGHRNQETQYF.

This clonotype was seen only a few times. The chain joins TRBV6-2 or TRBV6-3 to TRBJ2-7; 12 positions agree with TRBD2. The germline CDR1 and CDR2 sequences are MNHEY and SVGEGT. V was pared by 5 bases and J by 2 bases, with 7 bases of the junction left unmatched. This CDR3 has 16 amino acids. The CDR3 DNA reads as TGTGCCAGCAGTCCCCGTGGACTAGCGGGACCCTACGAGCAGTACTTC. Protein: CASSPRGLAGPYEQYF.